The 14 T cell receptor beta chains in this list originate from one sample, sequenced in a study of CD8 T cells in Susac syndrome. With random hexamers, reverse transcription was performed on roughly 0.45 to 1 ug of RNA. TCRdb called the immunoSEQ multiplex PCR reads again in MiXCR, with one record for every CDR3 protein. Altogether approximately 200,000 distinct CDR3 sequences are present, 95% being singletons, with the ten largest covering approximately 0.09%. The material sequenced was CD4+ T cells from PBMCs. These receptors all come from a human donor with multiple sclerosis.

This chain connects TRBV20-1 to TRBJ1-2; D call uncertain. The V end lost 5 bases, the J end lost 8 bases, and 15 bases lay between the germline ends. CDR1 is DFQATT and CDR2 is SNEGSKA in the germline V gene (reference sequence). There are 12 residues in the CDR3. The CDR3 DNA is TGCAGTGCTCCCTACCCGGTCGGGGGCTACACCTTC. Protein product: CSAPYPVGGYTF.

The V call is TRBV6-4, the J call TRBJ2-3; D ambiguous. The germline gives CDR1 MRHNA, CDR2 SNTAGT. This CDR3 is 14 amino acids long. Trimming shortened V by 3 bases and J by 0 bases, and 7 bases separated the two germline ends. CDR3 in DNA: TGTGCCAGCAGTGAGCACAGAAGCACAGATACGCAGTATTTT. Translated: CASSEHRSTDTQYF.

The chain combines TRBV12-3 or TRBV12-4 with TRBJ2-7; D might be TRBD2 (7 bases). The CDR3 has 12 residues. Deletions cut 7 bases from V and 4 bases from J, with 11 bases between. The CDR3 loop reads CASKGGGYEQYF. The CDR3 nucleotides are TGTGCCAGCAAAGGGGGGGGATACGAGCAGTACTTC.

The V and J genes are TRBV3-1 and TRBJ2-7; D is perhaps TRBD1 (5 bases). The CDR3 has 14 amino acids. Germline V gives CDR1 LGHDT, CDR2 YNNKEL (reference sequence). Trimming took 3 bases from V and 0 from J, leaving 9 bases between them. The CDR3, as DNA: TGTGCCAGCAGCCACCAGGGCTACTCCTACGAGCAGTACTTC. Its translation: CASSHQGYSYEQYF.

This chain connects TRBV9 to TRBJ1-5, with D unclear. Per germline, CDR1 SGDLS and CDR2 YYNGEE. Trimming took off 0 bases at V and 3 bases at J, with 10 bases between the two ends. This CDR3 has 15 residues. Here the CDR3 DNA reads TGTGCCAGCAGCGTAGATACGGGGTTCAATCAGCCCCAGCATTTT. Its protein product is CASSVDTGFNQPQHF.

The chain carries TRBV27 and TRBJ1-2, with D unresolved. Trimming cost V 5 bases and J 8 bases, with 12 bases left between them. The CDR3 runs to 12 residues. Looked up from germline, CDR1 is MNHEY and CDR2 is SMNVEV (reference sequence). For the CDR3, the DNA is TGTGCCAGCAGTACGGACCGTATAGGCTACACCTTC. This sequence encodes CASSTDRIGYTF.

V gene TRBV29-1 combines with J gene TRBJ1-1, with a tentative D call TRBD1 (6 bases). The CDR3 is 14 amino acids. The ends were cut back, 4 bases at V and 1 base at J, with 13 bases in the middle. The germline V gene has CDR1 SQVTM and CDR2 ANQGSEA. Written as DNA, the CDR3 is TGCAGCGTTGGGAACAGGGCCAGGAACACTGAAGCTTTCTTT. Its translation is CSVGNRARNTEAFF. The full variable domain, with the rest looked up from reference TRBV29-1 and TRBJ1-1, is SAVISQKPSRDICQRGTSLTIQCQVDSQVTMMFWYRQQPGQSLTLIATANQGSEATYESGFVIDKFPISRPNLTFSTLTVSNMSPEDSSIYLCSVGNRARNTEAFFGQGTRLTVV.

For this clonotype: Germline is not matched at one junction end, which may reflect a read error. The rearrangement uses TRBV4-3 and TRBJ1-6, with D perhaps matching TRBD1 (5 bases). The CDR3 is 17 residues long. The germline V gene has CDR1 LGHNA and CDR2 YSLEER. CDR3: CASSQDRGSSYNSPFHF. The CDR3 DNA follows: TGCGCCAGCAGCCAAGATCGGGGGAGCTCCTATAATTCACCCTTCCACTTT.

V gene TRBV30 combines with J gene TRBJ2-6; D unclear. The CDR3 contains 14 residues. Germline V gene data show CDR1 as GTSNPN and CDR2 as SVGIG (reference sequence). V gave up 1 base and J gave up 0 bases, with 4 bases separating them. This CDR3 is CAWSEGSGANVLTF. In DNA form, the CDR3 reads TGTGCCTGGAGTGAGGGCTCTGGGGCCAACGTCCTGACTTTC.

The rearrangement joins TRBV4-1 to TRBJ1-2; D not resolved. Deletions cut 1 base from V and 3 bases from J, with 9 bases between. In germline, CDR1 is MGHRA, CDR2 YSYEKL. This CDR3 contains 14 residues. CDR3 amino acids: CASSQGDLDYGYTF. The DNA of the CDR3 is TGCGCCAGCAGCCAAGGGGATTTGGACTATGGCTACACCTTC.

CDR3 protein: CASSQSGGAFNEQFF. In DNA, the CDR3 is TGTGCCAGCAGCCAAAGCGGGGGGGCCTTCAATGAGCAGTTCTTC. This chain connects TRBV9 to TRBJ2-1, with TRBD2 identical over 10 bases. Germline CDR1 is SGDLS and CDR2 is YYNGEE. V shed 4 bases, J shed 6 bases, and the junction held 7 bases outside the gene matches. The CDR3 sequence is 15 residues long.

The chain carries TRBV25-1 and TRBJ1-2; D may be TRBD1 (6 bases). The CDR3 loop spans 12 amino acids. Trimming removed 7 bases from V and 4 bases from J, with 10 bases in between. The germline gives CDR1 MGHDK, CDR2 SYGVNS. CDR3 region: CASKQGLYGYTF. In DNA, the CDR3 is TGTGCCAGCAAACAGGGTCTCTATGGCTACACCTTC.

The chain employs TRBV20-1 and TRBJ1-1, with D possibly matching TRBD1 (5 bases). The V gene lost 1 base and the J gene lost 1 base, with 13 bases spanning the gap. This CDR3 is built from 15 residues. Germline V gene data show CDR1 as DFQATT and CDR2 as SNEGSKA (reference sequence). The DNA of the CDR3 is TGCAGTGCTAGAGCGGCGGGGGAACCGAACACTGAAGCTTTCTTT. Translating gives CSARAAGEPNTEAFF.

The V call is TRBV25-1, the J call TRBJ1-2; 10 bases agree with TRBD1. CDR3 length: 15 residues. CDR1 MGHDK and CDR2 SYGVNS come from the germline V gene. V was pared by 3 bases and J by 2 bases, with 3 bases of the junction left unmatched. The CDR3 nucleotides read TGTGCCAGCAGTGATCCGGGACAGGGGAACTATGGCTACACCTTC. Its protein product is CASSDPGQGNYGYTF.